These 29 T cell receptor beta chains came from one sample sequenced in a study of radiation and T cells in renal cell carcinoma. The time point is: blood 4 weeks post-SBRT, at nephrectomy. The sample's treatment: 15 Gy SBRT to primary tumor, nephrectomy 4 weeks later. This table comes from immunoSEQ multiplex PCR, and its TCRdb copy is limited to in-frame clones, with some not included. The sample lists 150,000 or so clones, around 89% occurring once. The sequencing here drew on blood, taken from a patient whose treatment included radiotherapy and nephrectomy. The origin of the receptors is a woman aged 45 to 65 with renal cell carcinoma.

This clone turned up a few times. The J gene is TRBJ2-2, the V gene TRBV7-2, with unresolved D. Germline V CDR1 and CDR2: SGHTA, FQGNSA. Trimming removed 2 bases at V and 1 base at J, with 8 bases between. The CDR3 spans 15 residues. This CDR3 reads CASSLSAQNTGELFF. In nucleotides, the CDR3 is TGTGCCAGCAGCTTATCGGCCCAGAACACCGGGGAGCTGTTTTTT.

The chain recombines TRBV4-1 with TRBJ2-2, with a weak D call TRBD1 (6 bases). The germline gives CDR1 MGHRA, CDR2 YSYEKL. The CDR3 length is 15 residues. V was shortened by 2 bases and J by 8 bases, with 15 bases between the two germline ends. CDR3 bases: TGCGCCAGCAGCCAACCAACGAACAGGGTGGGGGAGCTGTTTTTT. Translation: CASSQPTNRVGELFF.

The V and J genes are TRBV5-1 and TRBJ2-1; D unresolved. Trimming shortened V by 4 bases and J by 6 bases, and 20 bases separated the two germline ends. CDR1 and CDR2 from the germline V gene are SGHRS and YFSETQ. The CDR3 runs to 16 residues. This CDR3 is CASSPRQPIGINEQFF. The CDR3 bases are TGCGCCAGCAGCCCCCGTCAGCCAATAGGCATCAATGAGCAGTTCTTC. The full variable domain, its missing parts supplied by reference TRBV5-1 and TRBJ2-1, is KAGVTQTPRYLIKTRGQQVTLSCSPISGHRSVSWYQQTPGQGLQFLFEYFSETQRNKGNFPGRFSGRQFSNSRSEMNVSTLELGDSALYLCASSPRQPIGINEQFFGPGTRLTVL.

The DNA for the CDR3 is TGTGCCAGCAGCCATACTAGAGGCCCCGACAATGAGCAGTTCTTC. It codes for CASSHTRGPDNEQFF. V usage is TRBV11-2 and J usage is TRBJ2-1, with D possibly TRBD2 on 5 matching bases. Germline CDR1 SGHAT, CDR2 FQNNGV. The CDR3 covers 15 residues. Trimming stripped 5 bases from V and 5 bases from J, with 16 bases between.

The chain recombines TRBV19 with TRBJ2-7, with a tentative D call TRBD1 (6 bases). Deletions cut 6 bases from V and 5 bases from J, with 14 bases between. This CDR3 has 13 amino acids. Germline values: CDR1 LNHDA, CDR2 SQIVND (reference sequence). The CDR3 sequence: CASRRNREDEQYF. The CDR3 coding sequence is TGTGCCAGTAGGCGGAACAGGGAAGACGAGCAGTACTTC.

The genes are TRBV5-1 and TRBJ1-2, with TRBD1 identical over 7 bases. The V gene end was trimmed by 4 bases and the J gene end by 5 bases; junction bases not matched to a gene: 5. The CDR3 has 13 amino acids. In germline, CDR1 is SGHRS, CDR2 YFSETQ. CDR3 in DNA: TGCGCCAGCAGCCTGAACAGGGGATATGGCTACACCTTC. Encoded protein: CASSLNRGYGYTF.

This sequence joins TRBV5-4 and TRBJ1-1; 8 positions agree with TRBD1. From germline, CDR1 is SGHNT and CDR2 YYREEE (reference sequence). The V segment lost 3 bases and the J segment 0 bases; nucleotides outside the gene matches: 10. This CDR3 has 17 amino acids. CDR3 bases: TGTGCCAGCAGCTCGGACAGGGTGAACACTCTGAACACTGAAGCTTTCTTT. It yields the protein CASSSDRVNTLNTEAFF.

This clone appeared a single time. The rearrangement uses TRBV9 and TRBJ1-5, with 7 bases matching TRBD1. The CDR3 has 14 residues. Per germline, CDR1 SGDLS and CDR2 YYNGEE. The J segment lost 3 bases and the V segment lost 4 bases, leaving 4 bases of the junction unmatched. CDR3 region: CASSRDSHNQPQHF. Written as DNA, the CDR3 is TGTGCCAGCAGCCGGGACAGCCACAATCAGCCCCAGCATTTT. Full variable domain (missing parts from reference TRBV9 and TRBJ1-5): DSGVTQTPKHLITATGQRVTLRCSPRSGDLSVYWYQQSLDQGLQFLIQYYNGEERAKGNILERFSAQQFPDLHSELNLSSLELGDSALYFCASSRDSHNQPQHFGDGTRLSIL.

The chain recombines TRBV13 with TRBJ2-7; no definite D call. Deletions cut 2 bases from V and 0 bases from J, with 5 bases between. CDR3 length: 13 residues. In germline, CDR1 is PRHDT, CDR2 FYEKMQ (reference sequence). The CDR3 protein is CASSLSHSYEQYF. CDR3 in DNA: TGTGCCAGCAGCTTAAGTCACTCCTACGAGCAGTACTTC. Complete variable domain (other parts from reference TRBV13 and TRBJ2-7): AAGVIQSPRHLIKEKRETATLKCYPIPRHDTVYWYQQGPGQDPQFLISFYEKMQSDKGSIPDRFSAQQFSDYHSELNMSSLELGDSALYFCASSLSHSYEQYFGPGTRLTVT.

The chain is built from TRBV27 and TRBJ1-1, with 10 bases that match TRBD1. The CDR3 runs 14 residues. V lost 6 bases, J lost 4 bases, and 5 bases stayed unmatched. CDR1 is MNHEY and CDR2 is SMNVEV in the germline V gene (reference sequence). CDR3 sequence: CASSSRTGGTEAFF. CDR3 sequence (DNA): TGTGCCAGCAGCTCCCGGACAGGGGGCACTGAAGCTTTCTTT.

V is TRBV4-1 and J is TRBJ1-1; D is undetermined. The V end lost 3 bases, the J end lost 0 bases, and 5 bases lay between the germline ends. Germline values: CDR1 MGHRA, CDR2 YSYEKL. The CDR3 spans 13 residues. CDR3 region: CASSQNMNTEAFF. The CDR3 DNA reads TGCGCCAGCAGCCAGAATATGAACACTGAAGCTTTCTTT.

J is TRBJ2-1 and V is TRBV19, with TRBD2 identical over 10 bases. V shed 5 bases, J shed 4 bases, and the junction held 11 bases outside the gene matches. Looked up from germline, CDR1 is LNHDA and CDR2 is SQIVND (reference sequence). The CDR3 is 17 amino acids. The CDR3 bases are TGTGCCAGTAGTGGCCCTCCTCTAGCGGGGGTATACAATGAGCAGTTCTTC. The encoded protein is CASSGPPLAGVYNEQFF.

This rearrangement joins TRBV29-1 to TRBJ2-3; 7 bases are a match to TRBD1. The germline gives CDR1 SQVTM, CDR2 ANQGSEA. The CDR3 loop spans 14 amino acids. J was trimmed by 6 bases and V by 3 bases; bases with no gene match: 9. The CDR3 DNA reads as TGCAGCGTTGATCGGACAGGTTCTTTTGATACGCAGTATTTT. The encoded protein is CSVDRTGSFDTQYF.

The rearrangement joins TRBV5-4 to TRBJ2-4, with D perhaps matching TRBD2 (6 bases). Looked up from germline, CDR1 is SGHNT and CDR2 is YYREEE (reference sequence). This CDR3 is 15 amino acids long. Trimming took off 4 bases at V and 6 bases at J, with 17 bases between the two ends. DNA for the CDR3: TGTGCCAGCAGCCGGGACTTGGGGGAGGTAAACATTCAGTACTTC. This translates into CASSRDLGEVNIQYF.

The CDR3 nucleotides read TGTGCCAGTAGTGAAGGCGGAAACACTGAAGCTTTCTTT. Residues: CASSEGGNTEAFF. The chain couples TRBV19 to TRBJ1-1; D unclear. The length of the CDR3 is 13 residues. The V end was cut by 5 bases, the J end by 2 bases, with 9 bases between. Germline V gene lookup returns CDR1 LNHDA and CDR2 SQIVND (reference sequence). Supplemented by reference TRBV19 and TRBJ1-1, the full variable domain reads DGGITQSPKYLFRKEGQNVTLSCEQNLNHDAMYWYRQDPGQGLRLIYYSQIVNDFQKGDIAEGYSVSREKKESFPLTVTSAQKNPTAFYLCASSEGGNTEAFFGQGTRLTVV.

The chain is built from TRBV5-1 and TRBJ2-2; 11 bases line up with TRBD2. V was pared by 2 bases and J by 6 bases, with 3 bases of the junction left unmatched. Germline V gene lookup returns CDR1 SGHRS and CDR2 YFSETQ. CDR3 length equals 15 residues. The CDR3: CASSFSGGAAGELFF. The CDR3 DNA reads TGCGCCAGCAGCTTTAGCGGGGGGGCCGCCGGGGAGCTGTTTTTT.

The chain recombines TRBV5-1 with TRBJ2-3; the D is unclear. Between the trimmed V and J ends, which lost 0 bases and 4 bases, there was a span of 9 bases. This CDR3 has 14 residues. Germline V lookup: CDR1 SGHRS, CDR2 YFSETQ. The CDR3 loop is CASSLGPSSDTQYF. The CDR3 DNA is TGCGCCAGCAGCTTGGGACCGTCGTCAGATACGCAGTATTTT.

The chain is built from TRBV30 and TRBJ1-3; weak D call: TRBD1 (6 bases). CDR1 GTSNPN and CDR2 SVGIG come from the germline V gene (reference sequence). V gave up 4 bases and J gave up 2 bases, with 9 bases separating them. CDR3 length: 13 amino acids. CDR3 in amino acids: CAWNAGAGNTIYF. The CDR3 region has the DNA TGTGCCTGGAACGCAGGGGCTGGAAACACCATATATTTT. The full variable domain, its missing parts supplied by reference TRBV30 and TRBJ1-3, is SQTIHQWPATLVQPVGSPLSLECTVEGTSNPNLYWYRQAAGRGLQLLFYSVGIGQISSEVPQNLSASRPQDRQFILSSKKLLLSDSGFYLCAWNAGAGNTIYFGEGSWLTVV.

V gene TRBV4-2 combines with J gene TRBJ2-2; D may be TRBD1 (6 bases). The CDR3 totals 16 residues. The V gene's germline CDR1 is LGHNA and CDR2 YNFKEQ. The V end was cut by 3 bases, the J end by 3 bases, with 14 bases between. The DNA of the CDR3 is TGTGCCAGCAGCCACCCAGGGGTTCAAGACACCGGGGAGCTGTTTTTT. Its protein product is CASSHPGVQDTGELFF.

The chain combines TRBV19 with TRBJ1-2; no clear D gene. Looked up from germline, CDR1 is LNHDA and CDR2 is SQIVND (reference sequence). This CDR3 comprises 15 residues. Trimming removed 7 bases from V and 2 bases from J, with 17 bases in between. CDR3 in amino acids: CASTDDGRANYGYTF. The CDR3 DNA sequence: TGTGCCAGTACCGACGACGGACGGGCGAACTATGGCTACACCTTC.

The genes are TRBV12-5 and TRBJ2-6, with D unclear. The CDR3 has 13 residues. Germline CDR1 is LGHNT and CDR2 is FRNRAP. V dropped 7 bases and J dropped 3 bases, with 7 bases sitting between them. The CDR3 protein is CASARSGANVLTF. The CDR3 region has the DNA TGTGCTAGTGCCCGGAGTGGGGCCAACGTCCTGACTTTC.

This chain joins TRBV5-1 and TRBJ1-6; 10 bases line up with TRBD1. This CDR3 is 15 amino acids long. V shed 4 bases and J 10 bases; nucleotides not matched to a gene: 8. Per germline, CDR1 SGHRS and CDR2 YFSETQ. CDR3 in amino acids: CASSPGTGVQSPLHF. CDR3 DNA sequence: TGCGCCAGCAGCCCCGGGACAGGGGTACAATCACCCCTCCACTTT.

CDR3 amino acids: CASSERGQGVNEQFF. The DNA for the CDR3 is TGTGCCAGCAGTGAACGAGGGCAGGGGGTGAATGAGCAGTTCTTC. This chain uses TRBV6-1 with TRBJ2-1, with 7 positions matching TRBD1. Losses at the gene ends were 2 bases for V and 7 bases for J; bases not matched to a gene: 8. The CDR3 covers 15 residues. Germline loops: CDR1 MNHNS, CDR2 SASEGT.

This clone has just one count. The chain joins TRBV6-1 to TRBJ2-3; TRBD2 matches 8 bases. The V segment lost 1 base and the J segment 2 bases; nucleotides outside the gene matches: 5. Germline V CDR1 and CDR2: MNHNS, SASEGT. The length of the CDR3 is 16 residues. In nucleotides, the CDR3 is TGTGCCAGCAGTGAAGGACTAGCGCAATTCACAGATACGCAGTATTTT. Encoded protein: CASSEGLAQFTDTQYF.

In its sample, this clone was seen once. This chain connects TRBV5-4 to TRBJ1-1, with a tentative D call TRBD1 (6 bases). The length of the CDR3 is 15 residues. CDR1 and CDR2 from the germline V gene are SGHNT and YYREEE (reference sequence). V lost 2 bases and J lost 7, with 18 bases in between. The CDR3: CASSLPKGGNDEAFF. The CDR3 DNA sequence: TGTGCCAGCAGCTTACCTAAGGGGGGGAATGATGAAGCTTTCTTT.

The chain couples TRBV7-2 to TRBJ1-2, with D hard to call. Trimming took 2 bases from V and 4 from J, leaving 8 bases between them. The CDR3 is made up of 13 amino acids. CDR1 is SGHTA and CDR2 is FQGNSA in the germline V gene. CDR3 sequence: CASSLLSAYGYTF. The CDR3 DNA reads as TGTGCCAGCAGCTTACTCTCGGCCTATGGCTACACCTTC.

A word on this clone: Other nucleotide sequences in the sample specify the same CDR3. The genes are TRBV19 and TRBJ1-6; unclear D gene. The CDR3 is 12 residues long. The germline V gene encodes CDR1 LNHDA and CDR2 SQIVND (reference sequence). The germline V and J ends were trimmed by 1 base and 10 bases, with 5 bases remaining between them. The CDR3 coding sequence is TGTGCCAGTAGTATAGCTGGATCACCCCTCCACTTT. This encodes CASSIAGSPLHF.

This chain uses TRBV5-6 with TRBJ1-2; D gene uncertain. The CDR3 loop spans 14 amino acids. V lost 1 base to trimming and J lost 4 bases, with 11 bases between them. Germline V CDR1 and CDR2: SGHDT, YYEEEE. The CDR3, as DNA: TGTGCCAGCAGCTTGTTCGGTGGGCTCTATGGCTACACCTTC. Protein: CASSLFGGLYGYTF.

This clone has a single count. This CDR3 reads CASSGRDRNTEAFF. Here the CDR3 DNA reads TGTGCCAGCAGCGGCCGGGACAGGAACACTGAAGCTTTCTTT. J is TRBJ1-1 and V is TRBV9; the match to TRBD1 covers 7 bases. CDR3 length: 14 residues. Germline V CDR1 and CDR2: SGDLS, YYNGEE. V shed 3 bases and J 1 base; nucleotides not matched to a gene: 3.